These 18 T cell receptor beta chains were sequenced from one sample in a study of shared clonotypes between healthy human individuals. Assay: immunoSEQ multiplex PCR; the TCRdb copy retains only in-frame clones and omits some. The sample carries around 320,000 clones, roughly 91% recorded once. The sample taken for sequencing was memory CD8+ T cells sorted from blood. Subset reported: CD45RO+ cells pooled with CCR7-negative TemRA cells. These receptors all stem from a man in his late teens or twenties in good health.

This clone was detected a few times. The rearrangement links TRBV7-2 to TRBJ1-2; D remains ambiguous. Per germline, CDR1 SGHTA and CDR2 FQGNSA. The CDR3 loop spans 16 amino acids. The V gene lost 3 bases and the J gene lost 1 base, with 15 bases spanning the gap. As DNA, the CDR3 is TGTGCCAGCAGCTTGAACCCTGCGCCTTATAACTATGGCTACACCTTC. This gives the protein CASSLNPAPYNYGYTF.

This clone was found a few times. V is TRBV2 and J is TRBJ1-1; D gene uncertain. This CDR3 is built from 13 residues. CDR1 and CDR2 (germline): SNHLY, FYNNEI. Trimming stripped 1 base from V and 1 base from J, with 4 bases between. The CDR3 sequence is CASSEVKNTEAFF. For the CDR3, the DNA is TGTGCCAGCAGTGAAGTTAAGAACACTGAAGCTTTCTTT.

The rearrangement uses TRBV19 and TRBJ2-1; possible D gene TRBD2, 5 bases. Trimming removed 3 bases at V and 3 bases at J, with 6 bases between. Per the germline V gene, CDR1 is LNHDA and CDR2 is SQIVND (reference sequence). CDR3 length: 13 amino acids. The CDR3, as DNA: TGTGCCAGTAGTATGGCGGGCTACAATGAGCAGTTCTTC. Its translation is CASSMAGYNEQFF.

The genes are TRBV7-9 and TRBJ2-1; TRBD2 aligns across 13 bases. With 4 bases clipped from V and 4 bases from J, the junction kept 1 base outside the gene matches. Germline V gene sequence: CDR1 SEHNR, CDR2 FQNEAQ (reference sequence). This CDR3 has 15 residues. The CDR3 region has the DNA TGTGCCAGCAGCTCGGGACTAGCGGGGTACAATGAGCAGTTCTTC. Translating it yields CASSSGLAGYNEQFF.

This sequence joins TRBV28 and TRBJ1-2; D unresolved. Between the trimmed V and J ends, which lost 5 bases and 8 bases, there was a span of 9 bases. Germline V gene sequence: CDR1 MDHEN, CDR2 SYDVKM. The CDR3 spans 11 residues. In DNA form, the CDR3 reads TGTGCCAGCAGTACAGCCGGGGGCTACACCTTC. Encoded protein: CASSTAGGYTF.

This clone was observed a few times. The chain has TRBV27 and TRBJ2-2; D is perhaps TRBD1 (5 bases). Germline CDR1 MNHEY, CDR2 SMNVEV (reference sequence). The CDR3 sequence is 16 residues long. Between the trimmed V and J ends, which lost 7 bases and 5 bases, there was a span of 20 bases. CDR3 loop: CASTSGALLGTGELFF. The DNA for the CDR3 is TGTGCCAGCACCTCTGGGGCCCTTCTAGGTACCGGGGAGCTGTTTTTT.

This clone was found once. V and J are TRBV4-1 and TRBJ2-1; TRBD2 matches at 10 bases. The CDR3 runs to 16 residues. CDR1 MGHRA and CDR2 YSYEKL come from the germline V gene. The J segment lost 8 bases and the V segment lost 4 bases, leaving 11 bases of the junction unmatched. This CDR3 is CASSPRDSGGRDEQFF. CDR3 coding DNA: TGCGCCAGCAGCCCCCGGGATAGCGGGGGGAGGGATGAGCAGTTCTTC.

The rearrangement links TRBV11-3 to TRBJ2-1; D not resolved. Trimming took off 5 bases at V and 3 bases at J, with 14 bases between the two ends. The germline CDR1 and CDR2 sequences are SGHNT and YENEEA. The CDR3 has 15 amino acids. CDR3 sequence (DNA): TGTGCCAGCAGCCCCGGAATAGGGAACTACAATGAGCAGTTCTTC. Translating it yields CASSPGIGNYNEQFF.

The rearrangement links TRBV7-9 to TRBJ1-1; 10 bases agree with TRBD1. Germline-derived CDR1 and CDR2 are SEHNR and FQNEAQ (reference sequence). The CDR3 covers 16 residues. V shed 1 base and J 6 bases; nucleotides not matched to a gene: 8. CDR3 amino acids: CASSLVPGQGLPEAFF. CDR3 nucleotides: TGTGCCAGCAGCTTAGTCCCGGGACAGGGGCTTCCTGAAGCTTTCTTT.

V gene TRBV10-3 combines with J gene TRBJ1-6; D ambiguous. Germline-derived CDR1 and CDR2 are ENHRY and SYGVKD. There are 15 residues in the CDR3. Deletions cut 5 bases from V and 2 bases from J, with 10 bases between. The CDR3 DNA is TGTGCCATCAGTAAACAGTGGCCCTATAATTCACCCCTCCACTTT. Protein sequence: CAISKQWPYNSPLHF.

This chain connects TRBV7-2 to TRBJ2-2, with D unresolved. Trimming pared 1 base from V and 1 base from J, leaving 7 bases between. Germline values: CDR1 SGHTA, CDR2 FQGNSA. CDR3 length: 15 residues. The CDR3 here is CASSLGLLNTGELFF. The CDR3 DNA reads TGTGCCAGCAGCTTAGGACTGTTGAACACCGGGGAGCTGTTTTTT.

The chain uses TRBV29-1 and TRBJ2-5; TRBD1 is a possible D gene (5 bases). This CDR3 spans 13 amino acids. From germline, CDR1 is SQVTM and CDR2 ANQGSEA. Trimming pared 4 bases from V and 7 bases from J, leaving 16 bases between. The CDR3 region is CSVAAAGLGTQYF. In DNA form, the CDR3 reads TGCAGCGTTGCGGCCGCAGGGCTTGGGACCCAGTACTTC.

The chain links TRBV9 to TRBJ2-6; D not certain. The CDR3 is made up of 14 amino acids. Germline CDR1 reads SGDLS; CDR2 reads YYNGEE. Trimming left V 0 bases short and J 4 bases short, with 5 bases between. The CDR3 region is CASSVEPGANVLTF. CDR3 sequence (DNA): TGTGCCAGCAGCGTAGAACCCGGGGCCAACGTCCTGACTTTC.

The chain recombines TRBV5-4 with TRBJ1-1; 9 bases fit TRBD1. Losses at the gene ends were 6 bases for V and 8 bases for J; bases not matched to a gene: 2. Germline V gene lookup returns CDR1 SGHNT and CDR2 YYREEE (reference sequence). The CDR3 totals 11 residues. CDR3 sequence: CASNGQGEAFF. The DNA of the CDR3 is TGTGCCAGCAACGGACAGGGGGAAGCTTTCTTT.

The chain uses TRBV10-2 and TRBJ1-5; no firm D call. The germline V gene has CDR1 WSHSY and CDR2 SAAADI. Trimming left V 3 bases short and J 4 bases short, with 7 bases between. CDR3 length: 13 amino acids. The CDR3 DNA reads TGCGCCAGCAGTGATCGGGCAAATCAGCCCCAGCATTTT. Residues: CASSDRANQPQHF.

This chain connects TRBV30 to TRBJ2-1; unclear D gene. The CDR3 spans 12 residues. The V end was cut by 0 bases, the J end by 6 bases, with 6 bases between. Germline-derived CDR1 and CDR2 are GTSNPN and SVGIG (reference sequence). The CDR3 here is CAWSVYSNEQFF. CDR3 in DNA: TGTGCCTGGAGTGTATACAGCAATGAGCAGTTCTTC. The full variable domain, with the rest looked up from reference TRBV30 and TRBJ2-1, is SQTIHQWPATLVQPVGSPLSLECTVEGTSNPNLYWYRQAAGRGLQLLFYSVGIGQISSEVPQNLSASRPQDRQFILSSKKLLLSDSGFYLCAWSVYSNEQFFGPGTRLTVL.

The genes are TRBV7-6 and TRBJ1-2; possibly TRBD1 for D (6 bases). The V end lost 5 bases, the J end lost 4 bases, and 8 bases lay between the germline ends. The CDR3 is 12 residues long. The V gene's germline CDR1 is SGHVS and CDR2 FNYEAQ. The CDR3 loop is CASSKDSYGYTF. The CDR3 DNA reads as TGTGCCAGCAGCAAGGACAGCTATGGCTACACCTTC.

Here the CDR3 DNA reads TGTGCCACCGTAGGTGGTGGGGACGTTTACGAGCAGTACTTC. Translated, it gives CATVGGGDVYEQYF. This sequence joins TRBV6-8 and TRBJ2-7; either TRBD1 or TRBD2 may supply D (5 bases each). The germline CDR1 and CDR2 sequences are MNHGY and SAAAGT. Trimming took 10 bases from V and 4 from J, leaving 20 bases between them. This CDR3 spans 14 amino acids.